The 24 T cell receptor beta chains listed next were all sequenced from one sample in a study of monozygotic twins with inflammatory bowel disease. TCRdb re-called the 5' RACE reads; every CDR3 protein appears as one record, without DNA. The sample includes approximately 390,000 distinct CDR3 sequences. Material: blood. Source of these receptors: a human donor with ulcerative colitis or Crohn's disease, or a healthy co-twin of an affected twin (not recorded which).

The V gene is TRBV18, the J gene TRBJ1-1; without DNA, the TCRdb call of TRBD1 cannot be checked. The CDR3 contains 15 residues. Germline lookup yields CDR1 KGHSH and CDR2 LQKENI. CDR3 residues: CASSPPVGQNTEAFF.

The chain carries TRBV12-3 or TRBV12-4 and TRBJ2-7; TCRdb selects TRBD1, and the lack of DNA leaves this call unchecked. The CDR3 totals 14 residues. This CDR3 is CASSFSGGVYEQYF.

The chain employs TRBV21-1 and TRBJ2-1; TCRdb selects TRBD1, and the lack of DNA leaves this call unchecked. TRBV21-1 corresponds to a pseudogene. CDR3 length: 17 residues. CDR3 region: CASSKAEQGRPYNEQFF.

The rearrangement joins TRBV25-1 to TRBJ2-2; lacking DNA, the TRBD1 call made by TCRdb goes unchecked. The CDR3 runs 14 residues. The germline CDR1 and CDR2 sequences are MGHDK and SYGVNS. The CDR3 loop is CASSERGRTGELFF.

CDR3 protein: CASSHLPGASGYTF. The chain recombines TRBV14 with TRBJ1-2; TCRdb's D gene call, TRBD1, goes unchecked for lack of DNA. This CDR3 is 14 amino acids long. Germline-derived CDR1 and CDR2 are SGHDN and FVKESK.

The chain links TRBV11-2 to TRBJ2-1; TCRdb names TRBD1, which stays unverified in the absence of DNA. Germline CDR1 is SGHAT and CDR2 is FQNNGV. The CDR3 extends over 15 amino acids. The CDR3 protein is CASRPGVSSYNEQFF.

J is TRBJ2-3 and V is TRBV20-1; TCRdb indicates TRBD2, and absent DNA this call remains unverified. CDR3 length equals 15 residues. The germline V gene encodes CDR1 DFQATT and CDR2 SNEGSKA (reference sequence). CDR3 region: CSASGGTSPTDTQYF.

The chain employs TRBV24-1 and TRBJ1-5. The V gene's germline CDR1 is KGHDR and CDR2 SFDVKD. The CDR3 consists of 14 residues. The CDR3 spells CATSDSGSHQPQHF.

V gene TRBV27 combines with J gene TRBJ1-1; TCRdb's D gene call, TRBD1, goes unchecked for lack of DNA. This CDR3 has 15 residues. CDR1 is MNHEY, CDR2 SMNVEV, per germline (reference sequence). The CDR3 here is CASSLGPLENTEAFF.

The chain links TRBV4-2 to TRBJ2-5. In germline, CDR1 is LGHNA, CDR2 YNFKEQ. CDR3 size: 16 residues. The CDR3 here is CASSQDRGTYQETQYF.

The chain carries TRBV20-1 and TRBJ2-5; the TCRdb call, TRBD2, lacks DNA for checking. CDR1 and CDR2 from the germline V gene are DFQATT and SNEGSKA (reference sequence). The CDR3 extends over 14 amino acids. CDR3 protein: CSALKRGGSETQYF.

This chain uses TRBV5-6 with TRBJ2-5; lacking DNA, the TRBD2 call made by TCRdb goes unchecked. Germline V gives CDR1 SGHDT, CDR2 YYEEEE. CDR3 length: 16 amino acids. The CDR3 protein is CASSLSGGGTRETQYF.

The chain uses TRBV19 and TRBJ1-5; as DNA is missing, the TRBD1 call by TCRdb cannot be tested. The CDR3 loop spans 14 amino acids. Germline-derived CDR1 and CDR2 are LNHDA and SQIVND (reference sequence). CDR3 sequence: CASSIGQVYQPQHF. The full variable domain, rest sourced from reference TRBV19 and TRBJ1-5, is DGGITQSPKYLFRKEGQNVTLSCEQNLNHDAMYWYRQDPGQGLRLIYYSQIVNDFQKGDIAEGYSVSREKKESFPLTVTSAQKNPTAFYLCASSIGQVYQPQHFGDGTRLSIL.

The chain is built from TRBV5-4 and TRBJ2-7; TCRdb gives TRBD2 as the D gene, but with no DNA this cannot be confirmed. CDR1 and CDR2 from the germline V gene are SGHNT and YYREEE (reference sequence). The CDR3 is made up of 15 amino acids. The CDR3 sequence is CASSLAAGLIYEQYF. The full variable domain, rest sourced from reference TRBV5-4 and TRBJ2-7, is ETGVTQSPTHLIKTRGQQVTLRCSSQSGHNTVSWYQQALGQGPQFIFQYYREEENGRGNFPPRFSGLQFPNYSSELNVNALELDDSALYLCASSLAAGLIYEQYFGPGTRLTVT.

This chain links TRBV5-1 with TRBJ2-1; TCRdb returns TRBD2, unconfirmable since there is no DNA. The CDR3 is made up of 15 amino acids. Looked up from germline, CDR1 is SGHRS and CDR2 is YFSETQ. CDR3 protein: CASSLGSGGAWEQFF.

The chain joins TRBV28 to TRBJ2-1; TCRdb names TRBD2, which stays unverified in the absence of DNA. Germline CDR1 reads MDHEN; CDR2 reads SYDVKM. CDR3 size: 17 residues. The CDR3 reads CASSRPILAISNNEQFF. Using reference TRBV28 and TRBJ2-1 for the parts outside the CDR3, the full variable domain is DVKVTQSSRYLVKRTGEKVFLECVQDMDHENMFWYRQDPGLGLRLIYFSYDVKMKEKGDIPEGYSVSREKKERFSLILESASTNQTSMYLCASSRPILAISNNEQFFGPGTRLTVL.

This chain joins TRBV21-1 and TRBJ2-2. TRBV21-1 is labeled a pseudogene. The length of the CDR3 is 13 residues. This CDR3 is CASSGRGPGELFF.

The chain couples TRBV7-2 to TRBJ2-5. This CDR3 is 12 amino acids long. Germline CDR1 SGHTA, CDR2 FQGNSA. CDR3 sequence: CASSFQQETQYF.

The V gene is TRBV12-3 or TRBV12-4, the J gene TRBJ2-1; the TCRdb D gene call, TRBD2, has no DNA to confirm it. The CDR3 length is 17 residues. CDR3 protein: CASSPVRLAGLSNEQFF.

The CDR3 here is CATLKGVLAFF. The chain joins TRBV28 to TRBJ1-1; TCRdb's D gene call, TRBD1, goes unchecked for lack of DNA. Germline values: CDR1 MDHEN, CDR2 SYDVKM. The CDR3 runs to 11 residues.

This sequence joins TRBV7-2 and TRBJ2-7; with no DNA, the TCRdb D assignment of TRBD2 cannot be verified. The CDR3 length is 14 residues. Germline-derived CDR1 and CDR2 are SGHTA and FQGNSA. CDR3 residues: CASSLGLAYYEQYF. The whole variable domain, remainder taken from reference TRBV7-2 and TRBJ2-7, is GAGVSQSPSNKVTEKGKDVELRCDPISGHTALYWYRQSLGQGLEFLIYFQGNSAPDKSGLPSDRFSAERTGGSVSTLTIQRTQQEDSAVYLCASSLGLAYYEQYFGPGTRLTVT.

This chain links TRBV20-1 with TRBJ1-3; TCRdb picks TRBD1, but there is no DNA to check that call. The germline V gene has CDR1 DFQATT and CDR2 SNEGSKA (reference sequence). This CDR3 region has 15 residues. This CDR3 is CSARGVDMSGNTIYF.

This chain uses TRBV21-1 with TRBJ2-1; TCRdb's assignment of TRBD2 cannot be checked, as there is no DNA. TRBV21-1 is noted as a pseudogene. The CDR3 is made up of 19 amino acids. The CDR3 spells CASSKKGWFSGLSDHEQFF.

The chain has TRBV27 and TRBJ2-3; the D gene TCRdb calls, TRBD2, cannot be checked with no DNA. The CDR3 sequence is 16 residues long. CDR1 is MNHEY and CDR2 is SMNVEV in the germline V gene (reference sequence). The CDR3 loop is CASSLDGGLPTDTQYF.